This T cell receptor beta chain was sequenced during a study of blood T cells in healthy people across ages. Then a second PCR, running roughly 7 to 11 cycles, was carried out with a sample-barcoded 5' primer and a J-beta primer mix. A single record per CDR3 protein comes from TCRdb applying MiXCR to the 5' RACE reads. The table lists about 640,000 distinct CDR3 sequences, roughly 50% of them singletons, with around 37% in the top ten. Study-wide points: Compared with aged donors, long-lived donors showed fewer expanded clones, suggesting selection.

Peripheral blood was drawn, about 9.7 milliliters per donor. Per sample, at least 5 micrograms of total RNA were extracted. The germline gives CDR1 SGHRS, CDR2 YFSETQ. V lost 5 bases, J lost 1 base, and 7 bases lay in between. CDR3 size: 13 residues. About this clonotype itself: Its antigen is as yet unknown.

V and J are TRBV5-1 and TRBJ1-5, with D unresolved. The TCR originated in a man aged 60-69 years in good health. The specimen sequenced was blood. The CDR3 nucleotides read TGCGCCAGCAGGTCGGAAAGCAATCAGCCCCAGCATTTT. Translated, it gives CASRSESNQPQHF.